Given below is one TCR beta chain in context. Its target is not known. This entry is derived from a study of shared clonotypes between healthy human individuals. Study overall: The people who gave samples were a couple of women and three men aged 18 to 49. The study's findings and limits: The researchers took only blood, and tissue repertoires probably look different. Clonotypes shared by all four donors outscored non-shared clonotypes in generation probability.

Naive CD8 cells lacked CD45RO and underwent positive selection for CCR7, leaving out terminally differentiated effector memory CD45RA+ cells. Germline values: CDR1 SGHRS, CDR2 YFSETQ. The CDR3 runs to 14 residues. Deletions cut 3 bases from V and 4 bases from J, with 10 bases between. Assay execution took place at the deep level. Assay used: immunoSEQ multiplex PCR; TCRdb lists only in-frame clones, some missing. The table lists 630,000 or so clones, 95% to 98% of them singletons. The sequencing input was naive CD8+ T cells sorted from blood. The genes are TRBV5-1 and TRBJ2-2, with a weak D call TRBD1 (5 bases). The receptor was derived from a man aged 30-40 years in good health. CDR3 sequence: CASSYRRGTGELFF. The CDR3 DNA sequence: TGCGCCAGCAGCTACAGGAGAGGCACCGGGGAGCTGTTTTTT.